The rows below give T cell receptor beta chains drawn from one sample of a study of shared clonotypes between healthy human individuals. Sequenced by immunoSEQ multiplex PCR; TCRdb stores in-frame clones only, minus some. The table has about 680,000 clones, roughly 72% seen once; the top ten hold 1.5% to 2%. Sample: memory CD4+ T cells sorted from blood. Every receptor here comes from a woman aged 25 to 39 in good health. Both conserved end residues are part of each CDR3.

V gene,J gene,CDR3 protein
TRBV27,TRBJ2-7,CASSLGQGDLTYEQYF
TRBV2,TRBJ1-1,CASRSTGMNTEAFF
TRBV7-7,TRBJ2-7,CASSEQGASYEQYF
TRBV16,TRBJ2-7,CASSQLVRDYEQYF
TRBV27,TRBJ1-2,CASRSPLQPDGYTF
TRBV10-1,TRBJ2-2,CASSATTTGELFF
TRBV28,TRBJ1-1,CASRPGTTEAFF
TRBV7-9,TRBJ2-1,CASSFAQPGTGKRNEQFF
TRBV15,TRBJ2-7,CATSRESGAEQYF
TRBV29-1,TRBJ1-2,CSVFKARDGYTF
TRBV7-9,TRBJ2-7,CASSLAGTSGSDEQYF
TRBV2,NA,CASSPGTYEQYF
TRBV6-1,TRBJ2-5,CASSVSRGLETQYF
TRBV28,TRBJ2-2,CASSAHGTVVRGELFF
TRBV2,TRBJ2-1,CAVGREYNTEQFF
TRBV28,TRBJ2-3,CASSSLPGLAGGPRTDTQYF